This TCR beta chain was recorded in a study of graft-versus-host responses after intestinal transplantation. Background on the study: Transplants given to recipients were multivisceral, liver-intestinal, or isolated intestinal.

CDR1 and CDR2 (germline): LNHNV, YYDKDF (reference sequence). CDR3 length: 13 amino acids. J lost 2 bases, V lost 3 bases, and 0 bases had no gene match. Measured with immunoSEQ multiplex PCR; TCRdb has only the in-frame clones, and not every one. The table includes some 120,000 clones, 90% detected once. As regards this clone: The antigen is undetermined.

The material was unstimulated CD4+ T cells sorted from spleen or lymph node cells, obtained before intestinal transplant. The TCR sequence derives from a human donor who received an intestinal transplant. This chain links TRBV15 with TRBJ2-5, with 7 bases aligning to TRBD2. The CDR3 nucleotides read TGTGCCACCAGCAGGGGAGGGCAAGAGACCCAGTACTTC. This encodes CATSRGGQETQYF. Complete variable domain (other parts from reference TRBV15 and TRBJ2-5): DAMVIQNPRYQVTQFGKPVTLSCSQTLNHNVMYWYQQKSSQAPKLLFHYYDKDFNNEADTPDNFQSRRPNTSFCFLDIRSPGLGDTAMYLCATSRGGQETQYFGPGTRLLVL.